This T cell receptor beta chain was recovered during a study of radiotherapy plus CTLA-4 blockade in lung cancer (dated by TCRdb to between 2018 and 2020). Describing the broader study: Objective responses were observed in 18% of enrolled patients, and disease control was achieved in roughly 29%. On the study overall, not on this receptor specifically: Early dynamic changes in blood T cell clones, together with increased serum interferon-beta after radiation, were reported as the strongest predictors of response. After treatment with radiotherapy and ipilimumab, TCR clones that came from tumors expanded in the peripheral blood.

The study tested focal radiation therapy combined with CTLA-4 blockade (ipilimumab) in patients with chemo-refractory metastatic non-small-cell lung cancer. Receptor amplification or capture employed the immunoSEQ multiplex PCR assay. TCRdb limited this immuneACCESS table to in-frame rearrangements with V and J called. A share of clones is missing; checked studies link under half to unresolved V genes, and the rest is unexplained. The sample records tens of thousands of clones, around 87% of which are singletons. The ten largest clones capture 16% of the sample. As to this clone: Its antigen remains unidentified. No base-level quality is on record; no much larger clone is a single base apart.

Sequences were derived from peripheral blood, sampled from a patient treated with radiotherapy plus ipilimumab. This TCR was sampled from a human donor with non-small cell lung cancer that progressed on radiotherapy plus ipilimumab.

The DNA sequence is as follows: TGTGCCAGCAGTGTAGGTGAAAAACTGTTTTTT. The translation is CASSVGEKLFF. Recombination connected TRBV25-1 to TRBJ1-4, with the D segment identity uncertain. For CDR1 and CDR2, the germline V gene lists MGHDK and SYGVNS. V is cut by 4 bases and J by 7 bases, and the space between the germline ends is 4 bases. Counted from cysteine to phenylalanine, this CDR3 has 11 amino acids. Of the read, only the CDR3 DNA is kept; its 33 bases are in frame from base 1.